This is a list of T cell receptor beta chains from one sample in a study of T cell repertoires in cytomegalovirus infection. Via MiXCR, TCRdb re-called the reads, giving one row per CDR3 protein. The repertoire holds about 310,000 distinct CDR3 sequences, with roughly 17% as singletons. Material: PBMCs. The receptors stem from a human donor in good health (CMV status not recorded). Some clones in this sample may be carry-over from other donors' samples. Each CDR3 is given with its conserved first and last residue. A D gene is named only where the DNA matches it firmly. Clone size is shown for a subset of rows, as once, few, many or a class of expanded clone.

abundance: few; v_gene: TRBV25-1; d_gene: -; j_gene: TRBJ1-4; CDR3nt: TGTGCCAGCAGTGAATACGGGGGGGCAGAGGAAAAACTGTTTTTT; CDR3aa: CASSEYGGAEEKLFF
abundance: many; v_gene: TRBV7-9; d_gene: -; j_gene: TRBJ1-1; CDR3nt: TGTGCCAGCAGCTTAGTCGGGCAGGTTAACACTGAAGCTTTCTTT; CDR3aa: CASSLVGQVNTEAFF
abundance: many; v_gene: TRBV15; d_gene: TRBD2; j_gene: TRBJ2-1; CDR3nt: TGTGCCACCAGTGGGCGGGGGGGATACAATGAGCAGTTCTTC; CDR3aa: CATSGRGGYNEQFF
abundance: -; v_gene: TRBV6-2/TRBV6-3; d_gene: TRBD1; j_gene: TRBJ1-2; CDR3nt: TGTGCCAGCAGTTACTTTGGGACAGAAAGTGGCTACACCTTC; CDR3aa: CASSYFGTESGYTF
abundance: -; v_gene: TRBV28; d_gene: TRBD1; j_gene: TRBJ1-4; CDR3nt: TGTGCCAGCGGGACAGGGAGTAACACAAATGAAAAACTGTTTTTT; CDR3aa: CASGTGSNTNEKLFF
abundance: many; v_gene: TRBV7-2; d_gene: -; j_gene: TRBJ2-1; CDR3nt: TGTGCCAGCAGCCCGGGGGGGACAGGGAACAATGAGCAGTTCTTC; CDR3aa: CASSPGGTGNNEQFF
abundance: -; v_gene: TRBV6-1; d_gene: TRBD1; j_gene: TRBJ2-1; CDR3nt: TGTGCCAGCAGGGCTGCAGGGACAGTTTACAATGAGCAGTTCTTC; CDR3aa: CASRAAGTVYNEQFF
abundance: once; v_gene: TRBV20-1; d_gene: -; j_gene: TRBJ1-5; CDR3nt: TGCAGTGGTATCTCGATCCTCGGGCCCAATCAGCCCCAGCATTTT; CDR3aa: CSGISILGPNQPQHF
abundance: -; v_gene: TRBV20-1; d_gene: TRBD1; j_gene: TRBJ1-1; CDR3nt: TGCAGTGCTTCGAAGGGGGCTACGAACACTGAAGCTTTCTTT; CDR3aa: CSASKGATNTEAFF
abundance: few; v_gene: TRBV11-2; d_gene: -; j_gene: TRBJ1-1; CDR3nt: TGTGCCAGCATGGACAGAACCCTGTCCGGAGCTTTCTTT; CDR3aa: CASMDRTLSGAFF
abundance: many; v_gene: TRBV7-2; d_gene: -; j_gene: TRBJ2-6; CDR3nt: TGTGCCAGCAGCTTATGGCAGGGTGGGGCCAACGTCCTGACTTTC; CDR3aa: CASSLWQGGANVLTF
abundance: -; v_gene: TRBV28; d_gene: -; j_gene: TRBJ1-2; CDR3nt: TGTGCCAGCAGTTTGGGGGTAGCTAACTATGGCTACACCTTC; CDR3aa: CASSLGVANYGYTF
abundance: few; v_gene: TRBV7-2; d_gene: -; j_gene: TRBJ2-4; CDR3nt: TGTGCCAGCAGGGCCCAGGGTCTAGCCAAAAACATTCAGTACTTC; CDR3aa: CASRAQGLAKNIQYF
abundance: many; v_gene: TRBV25-1; d_gene: -; j_gene: TRBJ2-1; CDR3nt: TGTGCCAGCAGTGGAACACTCCCCCAGCCCTCCAATGAGCAGTTCTTC; CDR3aa: CASSGTLPQPSNEQFF
abundance: few; v_gene: TRBV5-1; d_gene: -; j_gene: TRBJ2-2; CDR3nt: TGCGCCAGCAGCTTCCGGGCAAAAACTAACACCGGGGAGCTGTTTTTT; CDR3aa: CASSFRAKTNTGELFF
abundance: few; v_gene: TRBV12-3/TRBV12-4; d_gene: -; j_gene: TRBJ1-6; CDR3nt: TGTGCCAGCAGTTGGGATTTGGGGGGCAAAGATAATTCACCCCTCCACTTT; CDR3aa: CASSWDLGGKDNSPLHF